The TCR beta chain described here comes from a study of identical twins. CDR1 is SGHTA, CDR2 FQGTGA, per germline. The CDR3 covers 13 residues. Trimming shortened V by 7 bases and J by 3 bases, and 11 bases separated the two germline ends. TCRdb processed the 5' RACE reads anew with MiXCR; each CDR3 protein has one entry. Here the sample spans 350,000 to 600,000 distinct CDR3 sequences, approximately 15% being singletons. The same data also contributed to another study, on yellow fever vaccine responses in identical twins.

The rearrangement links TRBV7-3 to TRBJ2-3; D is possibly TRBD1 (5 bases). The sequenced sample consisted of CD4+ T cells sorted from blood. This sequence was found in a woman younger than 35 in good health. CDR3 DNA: TGTGCCAGCACTACAGGACCTACAGATACGCAGTATTTT. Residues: CASTTGPTDTQYF.